These 23 T cell receptor beta chains share one sample of origin, sequenced in a study of liver allograft versus peripheral blood T cells. Study-wide context: Graft-liver T cell receptor repertoires were compared against recipient peripheral blood repertoires.

A single record per CDR3 protein comes from TCRdb applying MiXCR to the reads. This repertoire shows about 14,000 distinct CDR3 sequences, 20% to 25% found once; its top ten account for roughly 5.2%. The receptors stem from a human patient who had a liver transplant. Among the T cells, some may be from the graft donor.

This clonotype was counted many times. This chain links TRBV30 with TRBJ2-3, with D uncertain. V lost 0 bases, J lost 2 bases, and 12 bases lay in between. The CDR3 loop spans 15 amino acids. Germline CDR1 reads GTSNPN; CDR2 reads SVGIG (reference sequence). The CDR3 DNA is TGTGCCTGGAGTGTATTGCACAGTTCCACAGATACGCAGTATTTT. As protein: CAWSVLHSSTDTQYF.

The chain couples TRBV20-1 to TRBJ1-6; 9 nucleotides match TRBD1. Trimming removed 4 bases from V and 7 bases from J; junction bases left unmatched: 5. The CDR3 is made up of 14 amino acids. Germline V lookup: CDR1 DFQATT, CDR2 SNEGSKA (reference sequence). As DNA, the CDR3 is TGCAGTGCTACTGCGGGGACAGGGAATTCACCCCTCCACTTT. Protein product: CSATAGTGNSPLHF.

This clonotype was picked up a small number of times. The chain has TRBV12-3 or TRBV12-4 and TRBJ1-1; no reliable D call. Trimming took 2 bases from V and 4 from J, leaving 8 bases between them. The CDR3 runs to 13 residues. CDR3 loop: CASSLSVGTEAFF. The DNA for the CDR3 is TGTGCCAGCAGTTTATCGGTAGGCACTGAAGCTTTCTTT.

This clonotype is medium-sized (0.01 to 0.1%) within its sample. The rearrangement uses TRBV6-1 and TRBJ1-4, with no clear D. The V gene lost 0 bases and the J gene lost 7 bases, with 6 bases spanning the gap. This CDR3 comprises 13 residues. Per the germline V gene, CDR1 is MNHNS and CDR2 is SASEGT. The DNA of the CDR3 is TGTGCCAGCAGTGAAGCGAGGAGTGAAAAACTGTTTTTT. It translates to CASSEARSEKLFF.

This clonotype was picked up many times. The J gene is TRBJ1-4, the V gene TRBV19; no definite D call. Trimming took 4 bases from V and 6 from J, leaving 15 bases between them. Germline V lookup: CDR1 LNHDA, CDR2 SQIVND (reference sequence). The length of the CDR3 is 15 residues. The CDR3 nucleotides read TGTGCCAGTAGTAAGGCCCACCACCGGGATGAAAAACTGTTTTTT. This translates into CASSKAHHRDEKLFF.

V is TRBV5-4 and J is TRBJ1-2; the match to TRBD1 covers 11 bases. Losses at the gene ends were 3 bases for V and 6 bases for J; bases not matched to a gene: 7. The germline gives CDR1 SGHNT, CDR2 YYREEE (reference sequence). The CDR3 is 15 amino acids. CDR3 sequence: CASSSAGTGGDGYTF. Written as DNA, the CDR3 is TGTGCCAGCAGCTCAGCCGGGACAGGGGGAGATGGCTACACCTTC.

This chain joins TRBV7-2 and TRBJ1-2; the match to TRBD1 covers 7 bases. The CDR3 totals 17 residues. Germline CDR1 SGHTA, CDR2 FQGNSA. J lost 0 bases, V lost 1 base, and 8 bases had no gene match. The CDR3 DNA follows: TGTGCCAGCAGCTTAGGAGGGGGCCTGGCTTCTAACTATGGCTACACCTTC. Translating it yields CASSLGGGLASNYGYTF.

In its sample, this clonotype ranks as medium-sized. V is TRBV18 and J is TRBJ1-1; no clear D. V was shortened by 6 bases and J by 0 bases, with 11 bases between the two germline ends. The CDR3 is made up of 14 amino acids. Germline V gene lookup returns CDR1 KGHSH and CDR2 LQKENI. The CDR3 loop is CASSPEGLNTEAFF. The CDR3 DNA sequence: TGTGCCAGCTCCCCCGAGGGTCTGAACACTGAAGCTTTCTTT.

Sample share makes this clonotype medium-sized. The gene calls are TRBV18 and TRBJ1-1; 8 nucleotides align to TRBD1. CDR1 is KGHSH, CDR2 LQKENI, per germline. This CDR3 has 13 amino acids. V lost 8 bases to trimming and J lost 4 bases; unmatched junction nucleotides: 6. This CDR3 reads CASRQGTGTEAFF. CDR3 coding DNA: TGTGCCAGCCGACAGGGGACGGGCACTGAAGCTTTCTTT.

This clonotype was counted ten times or more. The V and J genes are TRBV15 and TRBJ1-1, with 8 bases lining up with TRBD1. The CDR3 contains 16 residues. CDR1 LNHNV and CDR2 YYDKDF come from the germline V gene (reference sequence). J gave up 7 bases and V 0 bases, and 10 bases lay outside the gene matches. DNA of the CDR3: TGTGCCACCAGCAGAGATCCCCCCGACAGGGGTGTTGAAGCTTTCTTT. Its protein product is CATSRDPPDRGVEAFF.

The chain uses TRBV7-9 and TRBJ2-7; D gene unclear. The germline CDR1 and CDR2 sequences are SEHNR and FQNEAQ (reference sequence). With 1 base removed from V and 0 bases from J, the gap between germline ends came to 10 bases. The CDR3 extends over 15 amino acids. The chain's CDR3 is CASSLEGSYSYEQYF. The CDR3 coding sequence is TGTGCCAGCAGCTTAGAGGGCAGCTACTCCTACGAGCAGTACTTC.

This chain links TRBV12-3 or TRBV12-4 with TRBJ1-2; tentative D call: TRBD1 (5 bases). Trimming cost V 5 bases and J 4 bases, with 14 bases left between them. This CDR3 has 14 residues. CDR3 nucleotide sequence: TGTGCCAGCAGTCTAAGACGGGGCCTCTATGGCTACACCTTC. Residues: CASSLRRGLYGYTF.

This clonotype has at least ten counts. This sequence joins TRBV10-3 and TRBJ1-1, with D hard to call. CDR3 length: 12 amino acids. Germline lookup yields CDR1 ENHRY and CDR2 SYGVKD. The germline V and J ends were trimmed by 6 bases and 3 bases, with 8 bases remaining between them. The CDR3 DNA is TGTGCCATCAGCGCTTTGGACACTGAAGCTTTCTTT. Translation gives CAISALDTEAFF.

This clonotype is medium-sized by share. V gene TRBV19 combines with J gene TRBJ1-2; tentatively, D is TRBD1 (5 bases). The germline gives CDR1 LNHDA, CDR2 SQIVND (reference sequence). The CDR3 is made up of 13 amino acids. Between the trimmed V and J ends, which lost 7 bases and 5 bases, there was a span of 14 bases. CDR3 sequence: CASNKGQLYGYTF. Written as DNA, the CDR3 is TGTGCCAGTAATAAGGGGCAGCTATATGGCTACACCTTC.

This clonotype is termed medium-sized. The chain combines TRBV6-2 or TRBV6-3 with TRBJ1-5; a possible D gene is TRBD1 (5 bases). CDR1 MNHEY and CDR2 SVGEGT come from the germline V gene. The length of the CDR3 is 15 residues. The V and J ends lost 6 bases and 6 bases respectively, with 18 bases between them. CDR3 protein: CASSRARGGGQPQHF. The CDR3 nucleotides read TGTGCCAGCAGCCGTGCGCGGGGGGGAGGTCAGCCCCAGCATTTT.

This clonotype was counted between two and nine times. The rearrangement uses TRBV29-1 and TRBJ2-3, with D perhaps TRBD1 or TRBD2 (5 bases each). Per the germline V gene, CDR1 is SQVTM and CDR2 is ANQGSEA. The germline V and J ends were trimmed by 5 bases and 3 bases, with 12 bases remaining between them. This CDR3 has 13 residues. CDR3 loop: CSVRGDGTDTQYF. CDR3 nucleotides: TGCAGCGTTAGAGGGGATGGGACAGATACGCAGTATTTT.

Worth noting for this clonotype: Just one base apart from a much larger clone, this may be a read error. The V call is TRBV6-6, the J call TRBJ1-5, with D hard to call. Trimming pared 11 bases from V and 2 bases from J, leaving 10 bases between. Germline CDR1 MNHNY, CDR2 SVGAGI (reference sequence). The CDR3 is made up of 12 amino acids. This chain's CDR3 is CAGWEGNQPQHF. CDR3 coding DNA: TGTGCCGGCTGGGAGGGCAATCAGCCCCAGCATTTT.

By sample fraction, this clonotype is medium-sized. The V call is TRBV30, the J call TRBJ1-2, with 7 bases lining up with TRBD1. The V and J ends lost 6 bases and 4 bases, in that order; junction bases with no gene match: 8. CDR3 size: 13 residues. From germline, CDR1 is GTSNPN and CDR2 SVGIG (reference sequence). CDR3 sequence: CACTRDRPYGYTF. As DNA, the CDR3 is TGTGCCTGCACACGGGACAGACCCTATGGCTACACCTTC.

This clonotype was found a few times. This chain uses TRBV15 with TRBJ2-7; D might be TRBD1 or TRBD2, each matching 6 bases. The CDR3 is 14 amino acids. In germline, CDR1 is LNHNV, CDR2 YYDKDF (reference sequence). Trimming took 0 bases from V and 2 from J, leaving 8 bases between them. The CDR3 DNA reads as TGTGCCACCAGCAGAGATGGGGGGCCCTACGAGCAGTACTTC. Translating it yields CATSRDGGPYEQYF.

The rearrangement links TRBV20-1 to TRBJ1-2; 7 positions match TRBD1. The CDR3 consists of 12 residues. Trimming at V came to 1 base and at J to 11 bases, leaving 7 bases not matched to a gene. Germline V gives CDR1 DFQATT, CDR2 SNEGSKA (reference sequence). The CDR3 bases are TGCAGTGCTAGAGTTCGGGACAGACTGTACACCTTC. Translation: CSARVRDRLYTF.

The gene calls are TRBV30 and TRBJ1-4; 9 positions match TRBD1. Looked up from germline, CDR1 is GTSNPN and CDR2 is SVGIG (reference sequence). J gave up 0 bases and V 5 bases, and 4 bases lay outside the gene matches. This CDR3 contains 15 residues. The CDR3 region has the DNA TGTGCCTGGGGACAGGGGAAACCAACTAATGAAAAACTGTTTTTT. The encoded protein is CAWGQGKPTNEKLFF.

This clonotype came up many times. The chain combines TRBV29-1 with TRBJ2-2; no clear D. Deletions cut 4 bases from V and 6 bases from J, with 9 bases between. Germline CDR1 and CDR2: SQVTM and ANQGSEA. The CDR3 length is 12 residues. CDR3 nucleotides: TGCAGCGTTGTCCTGGTCGCCGGGGAGCTGTTTTTT. The encoded protein is CSVVLVAGELFF.

This clonotype is deemed medium-sized. This chain uses TRBV27 with TRBJ1-5; no firm D call. Trimming took 6 bases from V and 3 from J, leaving 15 bases between them. The CDR3 sequence is 15 residues long. Per germline, CDR1 MNHEY and CDR2 SMNVEV (reference sequence). CDR3 DNA: TGTGCCAGCAGACCAGCGGGGATTAACAATCAGCCCCAGCATTTT. Translated: CASRPAGINNQPQHF.